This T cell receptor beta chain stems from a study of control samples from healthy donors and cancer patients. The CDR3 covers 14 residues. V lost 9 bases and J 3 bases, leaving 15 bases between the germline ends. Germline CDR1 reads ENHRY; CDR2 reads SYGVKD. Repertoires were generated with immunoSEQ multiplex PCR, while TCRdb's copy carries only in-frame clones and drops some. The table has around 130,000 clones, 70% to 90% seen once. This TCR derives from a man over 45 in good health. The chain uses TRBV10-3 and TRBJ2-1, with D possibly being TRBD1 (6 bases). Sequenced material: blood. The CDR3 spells CAISPQGNYNEQFF. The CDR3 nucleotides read TGTGCCATTTCCCCCCAGGGGAACTACAATGAGCAGTTCTTC.